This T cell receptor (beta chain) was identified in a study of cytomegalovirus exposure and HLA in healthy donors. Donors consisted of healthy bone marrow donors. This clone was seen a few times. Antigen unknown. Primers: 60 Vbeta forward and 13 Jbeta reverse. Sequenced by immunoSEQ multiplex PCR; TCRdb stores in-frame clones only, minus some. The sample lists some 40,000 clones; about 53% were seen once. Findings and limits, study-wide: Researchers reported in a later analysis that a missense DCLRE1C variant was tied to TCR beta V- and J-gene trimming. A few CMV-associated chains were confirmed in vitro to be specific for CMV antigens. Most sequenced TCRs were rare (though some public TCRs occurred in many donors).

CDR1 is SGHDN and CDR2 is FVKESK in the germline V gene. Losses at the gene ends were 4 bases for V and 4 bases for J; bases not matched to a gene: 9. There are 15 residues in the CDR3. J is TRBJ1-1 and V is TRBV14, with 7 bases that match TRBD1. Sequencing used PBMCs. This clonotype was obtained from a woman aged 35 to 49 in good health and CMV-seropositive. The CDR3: CASSRAPGGFTEAFF. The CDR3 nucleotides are TGTGCCAGCAGCCGCGCCCCAGGGGGATTCACTGAAGCTTTCTTT.